The rows below give T cell receptor beta chains drawn from one sample of a study of cytomegalovirus exposure and HLA in healthy donors. Generated by immunoSEQ multiplex PCR, the TCRdb table keeps only in-frame clones and is missing some. In the table there are some 120,000 clones, roughly 15% of which are singletons. The sequenced material came from PBMCs. The receptors originated from a female donor in good health and CMV-seropositive. The CDR3 runs from the conserved cysteine through the conserved F or W. D genes are given only for firm matches.

NA,TRBJ1-2,17,TRBV2,CASSLSSSARQDYGYTF
NA,TRBJ2-7,14,TRBV28,CASSLPLGGNEQYF
NA,TRBJ1-5,11,TRBV7-2,CASSNSGTQHF
NA,TRBJ2-5,13,TRBV6-5,CASSYSVAETQYF
TRBD1,TRBJ1-4,16,TRBV15,CATSRDGYGTDEKLFF
NA,TRBJ1-1,15,TRBV4-1,CASSQDSTGTTEAFF
TRBD1,TRBJ1-1,14,TRBV4-1,CASSQGQSAGEAFF
NA,TRBJ2-2,16,TRBV4-1,CASSTRQGGRTGELFF
NA,TRBJ1-5,16,TRBV5-4,CASPGGGESRNQPQHF
NA,TRBJ1-2,16,TRBV9,CASSLRGGEGNYGYTF
NA,TRBJ2-7,14,TRBV6-5,CASSYKRGNYEQYF
NA,TRBJ2-3,16,TRBV10-3,CAISDIRRISTDTQYF
TRBD1,TRBJ2-7,14,TRBV30,CAWSLRTGYYEQYF
NA,TRBJ2-1,15,TRBV29-1,CSVVGGASSYNEQFF
TRBD1,TRBJ1-2,16,TRBV10-3,CAISGGQGASNYGYTF
NA,TRBJ1-2,15,TRBV27,CASSFQGIDWDGYTF
TRBD2,TRBJ2-2,15,TRBV28,CASHREGRVTGELFF
NA,TRBJ1-1,13,TRBV2,CASRTDRNTEAFF